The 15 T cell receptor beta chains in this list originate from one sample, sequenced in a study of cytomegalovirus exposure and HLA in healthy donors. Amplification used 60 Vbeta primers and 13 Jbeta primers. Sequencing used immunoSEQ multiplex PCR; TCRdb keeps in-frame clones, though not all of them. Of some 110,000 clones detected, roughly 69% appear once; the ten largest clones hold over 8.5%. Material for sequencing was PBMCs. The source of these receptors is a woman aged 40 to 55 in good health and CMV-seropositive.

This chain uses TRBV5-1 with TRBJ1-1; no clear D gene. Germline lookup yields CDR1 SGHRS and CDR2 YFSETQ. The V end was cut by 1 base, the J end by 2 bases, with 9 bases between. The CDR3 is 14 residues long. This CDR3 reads CASSLPGRNTEAFF. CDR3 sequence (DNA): TGCGCCAGCAGCTTGCCGGGAAGAAACACTGAAGCTTTCTTT.

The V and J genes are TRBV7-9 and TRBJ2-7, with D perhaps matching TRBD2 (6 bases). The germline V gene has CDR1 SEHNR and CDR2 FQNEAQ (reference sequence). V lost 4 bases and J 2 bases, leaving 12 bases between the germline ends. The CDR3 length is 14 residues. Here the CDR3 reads CASSSGTPAYEQYF. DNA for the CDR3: TGTGCCAGCAGCTCCGGGACTCCCGCCTACGAGCAGTACTTC.

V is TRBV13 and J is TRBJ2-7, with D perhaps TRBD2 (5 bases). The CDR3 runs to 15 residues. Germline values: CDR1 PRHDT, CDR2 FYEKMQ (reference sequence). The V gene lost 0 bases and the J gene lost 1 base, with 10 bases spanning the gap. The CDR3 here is CASSLGSVSSYEQYF. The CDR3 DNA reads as TGTGCCAGCAGCTTAGGTAGCGTAAGTTCCTACGAGCAGTACTTC.

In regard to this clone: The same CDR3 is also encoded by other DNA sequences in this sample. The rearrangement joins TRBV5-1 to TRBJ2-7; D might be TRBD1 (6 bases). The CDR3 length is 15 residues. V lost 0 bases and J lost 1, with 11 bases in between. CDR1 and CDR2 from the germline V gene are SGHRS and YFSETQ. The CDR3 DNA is TGCGCCAGCAGCTTGGTGGGGGCCCTTTCCTACGAGCAGTACTTC. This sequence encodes CASSLVGALSYEQYF.

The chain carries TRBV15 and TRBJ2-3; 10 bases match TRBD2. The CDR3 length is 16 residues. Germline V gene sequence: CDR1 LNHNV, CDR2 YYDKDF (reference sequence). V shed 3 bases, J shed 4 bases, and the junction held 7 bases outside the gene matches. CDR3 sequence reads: CATSRGTSGISDTQYF. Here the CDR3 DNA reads TGTGCCACCAGCAGGGGCACTAGCGGGATCTCAGATACGCAGTATTTT. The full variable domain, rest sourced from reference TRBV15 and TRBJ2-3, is DAMVIQNPRYQVTQFGKPVTLSCSQTLNHNVMYWYQQKSSQAPKLLFHYYDKDFNNEADTPDNFQSRRPNTSFCFLDIRSPGLGDTAMYLCATSRGTSGISDTQYFGPGTRLTVL.

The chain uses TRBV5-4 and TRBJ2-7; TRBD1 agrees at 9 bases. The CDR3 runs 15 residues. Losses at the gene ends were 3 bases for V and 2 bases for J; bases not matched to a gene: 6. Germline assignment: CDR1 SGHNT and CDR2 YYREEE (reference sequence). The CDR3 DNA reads TGTGCCAGCAGCTACCGGGACAGGGTTACCTACGAGCAGTACTTC. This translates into CASSYRDRVTYEQYF. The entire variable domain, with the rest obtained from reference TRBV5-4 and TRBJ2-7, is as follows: ETGVTQSPTHLIKTRGQQVTLRCSSQSGHNTVSWYQQALGQGPQFIFQYYREEENGRGNFPPRFSGLQFPNYSSELNVNALELDDSALYLCASSYRDRVTYEQYFGPGTRLTVT.

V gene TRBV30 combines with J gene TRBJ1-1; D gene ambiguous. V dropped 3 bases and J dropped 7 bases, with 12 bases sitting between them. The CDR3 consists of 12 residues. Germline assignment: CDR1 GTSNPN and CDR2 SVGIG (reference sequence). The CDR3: CAWSPGIGEAFF. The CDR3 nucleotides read TGTGCCTGGAGCCCTGGTATCGGTGAAGCTTTCTTT.

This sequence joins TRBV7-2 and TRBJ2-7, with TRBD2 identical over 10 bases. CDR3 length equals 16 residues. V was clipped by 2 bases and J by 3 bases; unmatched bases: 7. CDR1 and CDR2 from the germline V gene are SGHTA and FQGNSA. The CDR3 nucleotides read TGTGCCAGCAGCTTAACCCGGACTAGCGGATACTACGAGCAGTACTTC. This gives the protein CASSLTRTSGYYEQYF.

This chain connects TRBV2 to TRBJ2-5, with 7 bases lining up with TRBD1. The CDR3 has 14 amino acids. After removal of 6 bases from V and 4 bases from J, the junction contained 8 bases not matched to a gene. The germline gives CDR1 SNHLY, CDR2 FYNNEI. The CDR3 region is CASSGRRGRETQYF. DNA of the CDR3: TGTGCCAGCAGCGGGCGAAGGGGGCGAGAGACCCAGTACTTC.

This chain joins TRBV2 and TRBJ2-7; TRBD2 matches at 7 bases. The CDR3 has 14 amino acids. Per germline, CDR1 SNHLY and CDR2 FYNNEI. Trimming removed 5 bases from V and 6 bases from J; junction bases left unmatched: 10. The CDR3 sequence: CASSTGPRGSEQYF. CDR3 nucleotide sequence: TGTGCCAGCAGTACTGGCCCGCGGGGGAGCGAGCAGTACTTC.

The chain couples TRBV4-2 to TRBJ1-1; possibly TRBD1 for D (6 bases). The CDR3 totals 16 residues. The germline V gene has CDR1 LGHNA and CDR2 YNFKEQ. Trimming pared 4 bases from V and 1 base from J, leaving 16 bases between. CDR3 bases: TGTGCCAGCAGCCCTTTGGGGGCAGCAGAGAACACTGAAGCTTTCTTT. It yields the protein CASSPLGAAENTEAFF.

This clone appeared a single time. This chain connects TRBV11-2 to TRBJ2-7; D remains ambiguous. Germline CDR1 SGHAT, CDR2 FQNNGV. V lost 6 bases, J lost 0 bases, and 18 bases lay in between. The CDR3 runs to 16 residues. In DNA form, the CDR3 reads TGTGCCAGCAGACAACTTATGGGCCCTTTCTCCTACGAGCAGTACTTC. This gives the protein CASRQLMGPFSYEQYF.

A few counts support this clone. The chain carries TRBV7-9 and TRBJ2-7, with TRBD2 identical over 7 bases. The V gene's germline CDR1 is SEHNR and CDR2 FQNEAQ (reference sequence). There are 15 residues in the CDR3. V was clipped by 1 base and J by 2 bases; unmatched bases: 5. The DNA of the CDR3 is TGTGCCAGCAGCTTAGGCTCTAGCGGAACCTACGAGCAGTACTTC. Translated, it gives CASSLGSSGTYEQYF.

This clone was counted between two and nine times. CDR3 DNA: TGTGCCAGCAGCTTAGGGTTTCTGCAGGAAGGCTCCTACGAGCAGTACTTC. It encodes CASSLGFLQEGSYEQYF. The rearrangement uses TRBV7-6 and TRBJ2-7; D is undetermined. V lost 1 base and J 0 bases, leaving 16 bases between the germline ends. The CDR3 has 17 residues. Germline V gene data show CDR1 as SGHVS and CDR2 as FNYEAQ. Full variable domain (rest looked up from reference TRBV7-6 and TRBJ2-7): GAGVSQSPRYKVTKRGQDVALRCDPISGHVSLYWYRQALGQGPEFLTYFNYEAQQDKSGLPNDRFSAERPEGSISTLTIQRTEQRDSAMYRCASSLGFLQEGSYEQYFGPGTRLTVT.

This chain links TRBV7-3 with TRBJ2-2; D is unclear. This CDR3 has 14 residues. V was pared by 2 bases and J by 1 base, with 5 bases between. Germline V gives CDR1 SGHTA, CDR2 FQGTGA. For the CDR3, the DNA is TGTGCCAGCAGCTTACTCGGGAACACCGGGGAGCTGTTTTTT. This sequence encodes CASSLLGNTGELFF.